What follows are 25 T cell receptor beta chains derived from one specimen sequenced in a study of early T cells in non-severe SARS-CoV-2 infection. TCRdb analysed the 5' RACE reads with MiXCR anew, one entry per CDR3 protein. The sample includes 75,000 to 100,000 distinct CDR3 sequences, about 15% of them seen just once. The sample comprised whole blood. All receptors come from an adult who was a healthcare worker with PCR-confirmed SARS-CoV-2 infection or an uninfected control (not recorded which).

The chain employs TRBV7-6 and TRBJ2-6; perhaps D is TRBD1 or TRBD2 (5 bases each). Trimming stripped 1 base from V and 5 bases from J, with 9 bases between. The CDR3 is 15 amino acids. The germline gives CDR1 SGHVS, CDR2 FNYEAQ. CDR3 protein: CASSLGGSRANVLTF. Written as DNA, the CDR3 is TGTGCCAGCAGCTTAGGGGGGTCTAGGGCCAACGTCCTGACTTTC.

This clonotype has a handful of counts. V gene TRBV10-3 combines with J gene TRBJ2-2, with 8 bases fitting TRBD1. After removal of 6 bases from V and 10 bases from J, the junction contained 4 bases not matched to a gene. Germline CDR1 ENHRY, CDR2 SYGVKD. This CDR3 is 12 amino acids long. CDR3: CAISDRGLELFF. The CDR3 DNA is TGTGCCATCAGCGACAGGGGCCTGGAGCTGTTTTTT.

This clonotype was picked up many times. The chain links TRBV6-5 to TRBJ1-6; D is uncertain. V shed 2 bases and J shed 0 bases, with 17 bases lying between them. This CDR3 contains 19 residues. Germline CDR1 is MNHEY and CDR2 is SVGAGI. CDR3 region: CASSYGIAASSSYNSPLHF. As DNA, the CDR3 is TGTGCCAGCAGTTACGGTATTGCAGCCTCGAGCTCCTATAATTCACCCCTCCACTTT.

In this sample, this clonotype turned up many times. The chain is built from TRBV20-1 and TRBJ2-5; D not certain. V lost 0 bases and J 0 bases, leaving 8 bases between the germline ends. Germline assignment: CDR1 DFQATT and CDR2 SNEGSKA (reference sequence). The CDR3 covers 14 residues. CDR3 nucleotides: TGCAGTGCTAGAGATAGGCTGTACCAAGAGACCCAGTACTTC. It specifies CSARDRLYQETQYF.

The chain recombines TRBV20-1 with TRBJ2-2; D might be TRBD1 (6 bases). V was cut by 6 bases and J by 2 bases, with 16 bases left in between. CDR1 DFQATT and CDR2 SNEGSKA come from the germline V gene (reference sequence). The CDR3 totals 15 residues. The CDR3 protein is CSARGISDNTGELFF. The CDR3 DNA is TGCAGTGCCAGGGGCATTAGCGATAACACCGGGGAGCTGTTTTTT.

The chain employs TRBV5-1 and TRBJ2-7; no clear D. Germline V gives CDR1 SGHRS, CDR2 YFSETQ. The CDR3 extends over 16 amino acids. V dropped 0 bases and J dropped 0 bases, with 13 bases sitting between them. CDR3 DNA: TGCGCCAGCAGCTTGGAATCGGTCTACAGCTCCTACGAGCAGTACTTC. Protein sequence: CASSLESVYSSYEQYF.

This clonotype was seen a few times. The chain uses TRBV12-3 or TRBV12-4 and TRBJ1-4; possible D gene TRBD1, 6 bases. V was cut by 6 bases and J by 3 bases, with 11 bases left in between. The CDR3 length is 14 residues. DNA of the CDR3: TGTGCCAGCAGAACAGGGCCCCCTAATGAAAAACTGTTTTTT. Translation gives CASRTGPPNEKLFF.

This clonotype has ten or more counts. J is TRBJ1-5 and V is TRBV6-2 or TRBV6-3; the match to TRBD1 covers 7 bases. The CDR3 extends over 15 amino acids. Trimming cost V 6 bases and J 4 bases; bases outside gene matches: 9. Germline V CDR1 and CDR2: MNHEY, SVGEGT. CDR3: CASRVRGGRNQPQHF. The CDR3 nucleotides are TGTGCCAGCAGAGTTAGAGGGGGCAGGAATCAGCCCCAGCATTTT.

The chain has TRBV9 and TRBJ2-6; D is uncertain. The CDR3 totals 17 residues. Germline V gives CDR1 SGDLS, CDR2 YYNGEE. Between the trimmed V and J ends, which lost 3 bases and 0 bases, there was a span of 13 bases. The CDR3 spells CASSAPDGYSGANVLTF. Written as DNA, the CDR3 is TGTGCCAGCAGCGCACCGGATGGGTACTCTGGGGCCAACGTCCTGACTTTC. Full variable domain (outside the CDR3, taken from reference TRBV9 and TRBJ2-6): DSGVTQTPKHLITATGQRVTLRCSPRSGDLSVYWYQQSLDQGLQFLIQYYNGEERAKGNILERFSAQQFPDLHSELNLSSLELGDSALYFCASSAPDGYSGANVLTFGAGSRLTVL.

The chain employs TRBV6-2 or TRBV6-3 and TRBJ1-6; D gene uncertain. CDR3 length equals 14 residues. V lost 6 bases to trimming and J lost 7 bases, with 13 bases between them. Germline V gene lookup returns CDR1 MNHEY and CDR2 SVGEGT. The CDR3 sequence: CASSYLNSNSPLHF. DNA of the CDR3: TGTGCCAGCAGCTACCTGAACAGCAATTCACCCCTCCACTTT.

This clonotype was seen many times. This chain connects TRBV5-4 to TRBJ2-7; 11 positions agree with TRBD2. The CDR3 runs 16 residues. The V gene end was trimmed by 3 bases and the J gene end by 2 bases; junction bases not matched to a gene: 7. In germline, CDR1 is SGHNT, CDR2 YYREEE (reference sequence). Here the CDR3 reads CASSSLPGLAAYEQYF. DNA of the CDR3: TGTGCCAGCAGCTCGTTACCGGGACTAGCGGCCTACGAGCAGTACTTC.

The table lists this clonotype with a few counts. The rearrangement uses TRBV4-3 and TRBJ2-4; a weak D match, TRBD1 (5 bases). Per germline, CDR1 LGHNA and CDR2 YSLEER. The CDR3 covers 16 residues. Trimming took 0 bases from V and 0 from J, leaving 9 bases between them. CDR3 sequence: CASSQDFRGAKNIQYF. CDR3 nucleotide sequence: TGCGCCAGCAGCCAAGATTTTAGGGGAGCCAAAAACATTCAGTACTTC.

This clonotype has just a few counts. CDR3 nucleotide sequence: TGTGCCAGCAGCCCCCAGCGGGAGGGCCATTGGAATGAGCAGTTCTTC. It translates to CASSPQREGHWNEQFF. This chain links TRBV9 with TRBJ2-1; the match to TRBD2 covers 10 bases. This CDR3 is built from 16 residues. Germline values: CDR1 SGDLS, CDR2 YYNGEE. Germline trimming cut 4 bases from V and 7 bases from J; bases unmatched to any gene: 11.

This clonotype has ten or more counts. The V and J genes are TRBV7-6 and TRBJ2-1, with 8 nucleotides matching TRBD2. Germline V gene sequence: CDR1 SGHVS, CDR2 FNYEAQ. The length of the CDR3 is 17 residues. Trimming at V came to 1 base and at J to 1 base, leaving 6 bases not matched to a gene. The CDR3 region is CASSLVPAGGSYNEQFF. The CDR3 nucleotides read TGTGCCAGCAGCTTAGTTCCCGCGGGGGGTTCCTACAATGAGCAGTTCTTC.

The rearrangement uses TRBV6-5 and TRBJ2-5, with a possible D match to TRBD2 (6 bases). The CDR3 is 15 amino acids. With 2 bases removed from V and 3 bases from J, the gap between germline ends came to 13 bases. The germline CDR1 and CDR2 sequences are MNHEY and SVGAGI. The CDR3 loop reads CASSYLSGAKETQYF. Written as DNA, the CDR3 is TGTGCCAGCAGTTACCTTTCGGGAGCGAAAGAGACCCAGTACTTC.

The rearrangement links TRBV6-5 to TRBJ2-5, with D perhaps given as TRBD1 or TRBD2 (5 bases each). Germline V gives CDR1 MNHEY, CDR2 SVGAGI. This CDR3 spans 13 amino acids. V was shortened by 5 bases and J by 4 bases, with 11 bases between the two germline ends. The CDR3: CASSHGTLETQYF. The CDR3 coding sequence is TGTGCCAGCAGTCATGGGACCTTAGAGACCCAGTACTTC.

This clonotype appeared a few times. V is TRBV12-3 or TRBV12-4 and J is TRBJ2-6; 8 bases line up with TRBD1. Losses at the gene ends were 5 bases for V and 4 bases for J; bases not matched to a gene: 13. This CDR3 comprises 18 residues. CDR3 amino acids: CASSLKRSRGQGANVLTF. CDR3 coding DNA: TGTGCCAGCAGTCTAAAACGCTCCAGGGGGCAGGGGGCCAACGTCCTGACTTTC.

The sample holds a few counts of this clonotype. The V call is TRBV7-9, the J call TRBJ1-1; D gene unclear. Germline V gene data show CDR1 as SEHNR and CDR2 as FQNEAQ (reference sequence). Trimming removed 3 bases at V and 6 bases at J, with 11 bases between. This CDR3 comprises 13 residues. CDR3 sequence reads: CASSFSLGAEAFF. The CDR3 DNA follows: TGTGCCAGCAGCTTCTCCTTGGGTGCTGAAGCTTTCTTT.

This chain connects TRBV20-1 to TRBJ2-5, with a weak D call TRBD2 (6 bases). There are 12 residues in the CDR3. Germline CDR1 reads DFQATT; CDR2 reads SNEGSKA (reference sequence). Trimming removed 6 bases from V and 4 bases from J, with 12 bases in between. The CDR3 loop reads CSASRGGETQYF. In DNA, the CDR3 is TGCAGTGCCAGTCGGGGAGGAGAGACCCAGTACTTC.

This clonotype was counted only a few times. This rearrangement joins TRBV4-3 to TRBJ1-6; D perhaps matches TRBD1 (5 bases). From germline, CDR1 is LGHNA and CDR2 YSLEER. The V end lost 4 bases, the J end lost 0 bases, and 7 bases lay between the germline ends. The length of the CDR3 is 15 residues. This CDR3 reads CASSRGSSYNSPLHF. CDR3 coding DNA: TGCGCCAGCAGCCGGGGGAGCTCCTATAATTCACCCCTCCACTTT.

This clonotype has more than one count but fewer than ten. The rearrangement uses TRBV15 and TRBJ2-7, with 11 bases lining up with TRBD2. The germline CDR1 and CDR2 sequences are LNHNV and YYDKDF (reference sequence). With 1 base clipped from V and 3 bases from J, the junction kept 8 bases outside the gene matches. This CDR3 region has 17 residues. The CDR3 sequence is CATSRGGITSGSYEQYF. CDR3 sequence (DNA): TGTGCCACCAGCAGAGGAGGGATTACTAGCGGGAGCTACGAGCAGTACTTC.

This clonotype was seen only a few times. This chain uses TRBV20-1 with TRBJ1-1; D not certain. V was cut by 3 bases and J by 6 bases, with 17 bases left in between. This CDR3 comprises 14 residues. The germline V gene has CDR1 DFQATT and CDR2 SNEGSKA (reference sequence). The CDR3 sequence: CSASSGRREPEAFF. The CDR3 DNA reads TGCAGTGCTAGTTCAGGTCGGAGGGAGCCTGAAGCTTTCTTT.

J is TRBJ2-3 and V is TRBV7-9, with 13 bases identical to TRBD2. The germline CDR1 and CDR2 sequences are SEHNR and FQNEAQ (reference sequence). The CDR3 consists of 16 residues. J lost 7 bases, V lost 8 bases, and 12 bases had no gene match. This CDR3 is CASLRGTSGVRNTQYF. In DNA, the CDR3 is TGTGCCAGCCTCCGGGGGACTAGCGGGGTGAGGAATACGCAGTATTTT. Full variable domain (missing parts from reference TRBV7-9 and TRBJ2-3): DTGVSQNPRHKITKRGQNVTFRCDPISEHNRLYWYRQTLGQGPEFLTYFQNEAQLEKSRLLSDRFSAERPKGSFSTLEIQRTEQGDSAMYLCASLRGTSGVRNTQYFGPGTRLTVL.

The chain uses TRBV27 and TRBJ1-5; D is ambiguous. V was clipped by 1 base and J by 3 bases, with 7 bases between them. Germline CDR1 reads MNHEY; CDR2 reads SMNVEV (reference sequence). This CDR3 has 14 residues. DNA for the CDR3: TGTGCCAGCAGTTTATTGGGAAACAATCAGCCCCAGCATTTT. Its translation: CASSLLGNNQPQHF.

This clonotype was seen more than once but under ten times. The chain combines TRBV2 with TRBJ2-3; D remains ambiguous. V lost 4 bases and J lost 0, with 8 bases in between. The CDR3 runs to 14 residues. Per the germline V gene, CDR1 is SNHLY and CDR2 is FYNNEI. Here the CDR3 reads CASSGPSSTDTQYF. The CDR3 DNA reads as TGTGCCAGCAGTGGTCCTTCTAGCACAGATACGCAGTATTTT.